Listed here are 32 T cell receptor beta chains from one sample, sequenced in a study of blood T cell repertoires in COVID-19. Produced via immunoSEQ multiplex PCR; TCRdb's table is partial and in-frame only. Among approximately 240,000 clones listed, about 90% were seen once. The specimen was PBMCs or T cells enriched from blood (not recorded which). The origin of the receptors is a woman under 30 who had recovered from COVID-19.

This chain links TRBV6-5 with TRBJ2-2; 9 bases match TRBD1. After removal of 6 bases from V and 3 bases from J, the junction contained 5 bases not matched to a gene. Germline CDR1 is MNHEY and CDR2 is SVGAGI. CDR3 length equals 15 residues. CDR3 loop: CASSPGQGYTGELFF. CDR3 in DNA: TGTGCCAGCAGCCCGGGACAGGGTTACACCGGGGAGCTGTTTTTT.

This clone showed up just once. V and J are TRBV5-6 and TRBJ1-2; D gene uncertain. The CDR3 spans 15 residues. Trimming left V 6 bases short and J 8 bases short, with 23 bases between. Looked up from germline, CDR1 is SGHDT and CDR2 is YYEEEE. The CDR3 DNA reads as TGTGCCAGCACCCCCCGAGAGAGGCGCGGCGGAGGCTACACCTTC. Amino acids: CASTPRERRGGGYTF.

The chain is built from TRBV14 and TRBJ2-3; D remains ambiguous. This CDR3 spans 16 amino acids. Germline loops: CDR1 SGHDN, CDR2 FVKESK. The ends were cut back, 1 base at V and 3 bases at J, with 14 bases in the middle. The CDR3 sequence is CASSQVDTLGTDTQYF. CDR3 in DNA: TGTGCCAGCAGCCAAGTCGACACGTTGGGTACAGATACGCAGTATTTT.

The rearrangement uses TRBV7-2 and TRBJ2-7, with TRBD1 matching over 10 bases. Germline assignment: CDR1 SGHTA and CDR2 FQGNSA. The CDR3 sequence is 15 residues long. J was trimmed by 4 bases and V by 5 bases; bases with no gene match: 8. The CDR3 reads CASSQQTGGVYEQYF. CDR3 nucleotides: TGTGCCAGCAGCCAGCAGACAGGGGGCGTTTACGAGCAGTACTTC.

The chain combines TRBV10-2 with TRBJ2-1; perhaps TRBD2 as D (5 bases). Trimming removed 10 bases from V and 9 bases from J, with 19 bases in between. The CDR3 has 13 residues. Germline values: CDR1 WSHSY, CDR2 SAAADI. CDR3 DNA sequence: TGCGCCACCACCGGAGGTGTAGCGCTTGAGCAGTTCTTC. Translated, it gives CATTGGVALEQFF.

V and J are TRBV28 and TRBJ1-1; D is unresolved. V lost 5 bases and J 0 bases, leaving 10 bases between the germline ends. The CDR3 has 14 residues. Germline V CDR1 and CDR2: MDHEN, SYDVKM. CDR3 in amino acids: CASSPRAMNTEAFF. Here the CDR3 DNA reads TGTGCCAGCAGTCCGCGGGCTATGAACACTGAAGCTTTCTTT.

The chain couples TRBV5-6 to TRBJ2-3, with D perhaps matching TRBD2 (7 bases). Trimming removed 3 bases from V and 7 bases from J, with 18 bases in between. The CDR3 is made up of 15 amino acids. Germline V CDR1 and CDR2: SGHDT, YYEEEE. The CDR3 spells CASSWGAGAINTQYF. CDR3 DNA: TGTGCCAGCAGCTGGGGGGCGGGGGCGATAAATACGCAGTATTTT.

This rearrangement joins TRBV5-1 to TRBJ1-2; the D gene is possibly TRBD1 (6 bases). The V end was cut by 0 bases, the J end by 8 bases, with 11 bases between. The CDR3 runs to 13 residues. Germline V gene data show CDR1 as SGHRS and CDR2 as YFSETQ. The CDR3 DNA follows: TGCGCCAGCAGCTTGGAAACCAGGGGAGGCTACACCTTC. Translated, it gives CASSLETRGGYTF.

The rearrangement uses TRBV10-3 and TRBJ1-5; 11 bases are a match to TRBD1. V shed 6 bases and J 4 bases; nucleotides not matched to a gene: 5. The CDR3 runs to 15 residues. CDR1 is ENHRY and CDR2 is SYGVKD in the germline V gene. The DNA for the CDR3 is TGTGCCATCAGGAAGGACAGGGGGCTGAATCAGCCCCAGCATTTT. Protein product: CAIRKDRGLNQPQHF.

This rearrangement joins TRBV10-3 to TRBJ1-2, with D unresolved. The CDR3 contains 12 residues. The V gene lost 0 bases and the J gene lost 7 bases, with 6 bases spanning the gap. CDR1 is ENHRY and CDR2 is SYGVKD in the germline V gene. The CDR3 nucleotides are TGTGCCATCAGTGAGTCGTCCTTTGGCTACACCTTC. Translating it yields CAISESSFGYTF.

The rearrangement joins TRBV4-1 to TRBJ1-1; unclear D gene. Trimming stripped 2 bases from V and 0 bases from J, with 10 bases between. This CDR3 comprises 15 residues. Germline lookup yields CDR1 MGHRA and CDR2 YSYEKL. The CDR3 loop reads CASSQSGAMNTEAFF. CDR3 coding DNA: TGCGCCAGCAGCCAATCGGGAGCCATGAACACTGAAGCTTTCTTT.

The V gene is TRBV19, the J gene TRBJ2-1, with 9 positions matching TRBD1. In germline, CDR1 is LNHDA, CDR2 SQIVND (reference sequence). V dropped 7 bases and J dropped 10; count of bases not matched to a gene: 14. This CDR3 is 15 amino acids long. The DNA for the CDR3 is TGTGCCAGTATTGATCGCGGACAGGGGATAAGGGAGCAGTTCTTC. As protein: CASIDRGQGIREQFF.

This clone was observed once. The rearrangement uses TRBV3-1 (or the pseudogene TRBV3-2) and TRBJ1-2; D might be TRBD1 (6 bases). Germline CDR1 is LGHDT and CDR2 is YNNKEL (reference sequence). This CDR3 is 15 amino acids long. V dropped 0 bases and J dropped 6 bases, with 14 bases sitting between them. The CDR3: CASSQEVRGSNGYTF. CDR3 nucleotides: TGTGCCAGCAGCCAAGAGGTCAGGGGAAGTAATGGCTACACCTTC.

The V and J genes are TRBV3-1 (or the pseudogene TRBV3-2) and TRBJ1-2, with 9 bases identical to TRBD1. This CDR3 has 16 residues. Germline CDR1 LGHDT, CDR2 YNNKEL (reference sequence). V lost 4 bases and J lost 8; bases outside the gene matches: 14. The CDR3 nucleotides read TGTGCCAGCAGCCGGACTAACCCGACAGGGGGTAGAGGCTACACCTTC. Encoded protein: CASSRTNPTGGRGYTF.

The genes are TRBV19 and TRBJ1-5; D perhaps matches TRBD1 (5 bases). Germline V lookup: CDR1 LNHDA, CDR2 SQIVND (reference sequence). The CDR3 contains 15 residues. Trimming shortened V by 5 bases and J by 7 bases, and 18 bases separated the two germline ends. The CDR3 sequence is CASSSGGVRKQPQHF. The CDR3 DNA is TGTGCCAGTAGTTCGGGGGGTGTGAGAAAACAGCCCCAGCATTTT. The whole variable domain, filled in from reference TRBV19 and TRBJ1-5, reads DGGITQSPKYLFRKEGQNVTLSCEQNLNHDAMYWYRQDPGQGLRLIYYSQIVNDFQKGDIAEGYSVSREKKESFPLTVTSAQKNPTAFYLCASSSGGVRKQPQHFGDGTRLSIL.

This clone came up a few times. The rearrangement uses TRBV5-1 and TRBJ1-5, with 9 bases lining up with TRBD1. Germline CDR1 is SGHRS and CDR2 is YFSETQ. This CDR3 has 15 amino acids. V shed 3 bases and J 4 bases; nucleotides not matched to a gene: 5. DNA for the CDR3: TGCGCCAGCAGCTGGGGACAGGGAGGGAATCAGCCCCAGCATTTT. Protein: CASSWGQGGNQPQHF. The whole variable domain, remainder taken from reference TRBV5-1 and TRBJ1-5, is KAGVTQTPRYLIKTRGQQVTLSCSPISGHRSVSWYQQTPGQGLQFLFEYFSETQRNKGNFPGRFSGRQFSNSRSEMNVSTLELGDSALYLCASSWGQGGNQPQHFGDGTRLSIL.

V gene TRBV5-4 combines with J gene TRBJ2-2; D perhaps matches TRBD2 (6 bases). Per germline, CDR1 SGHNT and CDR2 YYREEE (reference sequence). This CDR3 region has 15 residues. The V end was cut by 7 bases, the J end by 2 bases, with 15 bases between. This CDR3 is CASSLGTLNTGELFF. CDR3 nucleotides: TGTGCCAGCTCTCTCGGGACTCTCAACACCGGGGAGCTGTTTTTT.

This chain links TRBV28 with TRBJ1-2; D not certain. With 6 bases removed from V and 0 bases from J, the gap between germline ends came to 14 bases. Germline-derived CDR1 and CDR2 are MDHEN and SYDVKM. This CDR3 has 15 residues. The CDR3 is CASRRAPDSNYGYTF. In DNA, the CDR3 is TGTGCCAGCAGGCGGGCGCCAGATTCTAACTATGGCTACACCTTC.

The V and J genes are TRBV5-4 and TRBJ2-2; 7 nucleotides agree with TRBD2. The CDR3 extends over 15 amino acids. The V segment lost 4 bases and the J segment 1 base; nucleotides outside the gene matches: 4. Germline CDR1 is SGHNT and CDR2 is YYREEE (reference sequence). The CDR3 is CASSIGLGNTGELFF. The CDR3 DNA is TGTGCCAGCAGCATCGGACTAGGGAACACCGGGGAGCTGTTTTTT.

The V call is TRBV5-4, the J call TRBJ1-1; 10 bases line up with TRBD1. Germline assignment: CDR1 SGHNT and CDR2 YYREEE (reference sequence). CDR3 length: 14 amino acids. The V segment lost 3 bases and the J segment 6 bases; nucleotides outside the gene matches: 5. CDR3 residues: CASSWRQGAPEAFF. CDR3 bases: TGTGCCAGCAGCTGGCGACAGGGGGCGCCTGAAGCTTTCTTT.

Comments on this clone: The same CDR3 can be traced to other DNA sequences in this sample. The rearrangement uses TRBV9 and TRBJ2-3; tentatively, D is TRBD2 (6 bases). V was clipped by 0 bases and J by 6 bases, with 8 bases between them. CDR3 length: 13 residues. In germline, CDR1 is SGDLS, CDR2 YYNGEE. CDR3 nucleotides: TGTGCCAGCAGCGTAGGAGGAGGGGATACGCAGTATTTT. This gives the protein CASSVGGGDTQYF.

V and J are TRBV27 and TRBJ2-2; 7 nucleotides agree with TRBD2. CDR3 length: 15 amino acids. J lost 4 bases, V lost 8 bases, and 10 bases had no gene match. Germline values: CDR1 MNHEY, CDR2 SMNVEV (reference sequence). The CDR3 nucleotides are TGTGCCAGCGCCCTTGGAGTAGCGGGCACCGGGGAGCTGTTTTTT. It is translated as CASALGVAGTGELFF.

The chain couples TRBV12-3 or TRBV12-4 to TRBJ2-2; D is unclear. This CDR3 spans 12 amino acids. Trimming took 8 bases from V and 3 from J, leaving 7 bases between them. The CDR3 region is CASPKYTGELFF. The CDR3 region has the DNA TGTGCCAGCCCTAAGTACACCGGGGAGCTGTTTTTT.

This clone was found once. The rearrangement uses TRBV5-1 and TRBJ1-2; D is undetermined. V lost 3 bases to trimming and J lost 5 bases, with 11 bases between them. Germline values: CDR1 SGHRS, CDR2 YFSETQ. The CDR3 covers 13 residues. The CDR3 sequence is CASSSGSKYGYTF. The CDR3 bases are TGCGCCAGCAGCTCCGGGTCAAAATATGGCTACACCTTC. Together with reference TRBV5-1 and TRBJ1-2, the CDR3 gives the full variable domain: KAGVTQTPRYLIKTRGQQVTLSCSPISGHRSVSWYQQTPGQGLQFLFEYFSETQRNKGNFPGRFSGRQFSNSRSEMNVSTLELGDSALYLCASSSGSKYGYTFGSGTRLTVV.

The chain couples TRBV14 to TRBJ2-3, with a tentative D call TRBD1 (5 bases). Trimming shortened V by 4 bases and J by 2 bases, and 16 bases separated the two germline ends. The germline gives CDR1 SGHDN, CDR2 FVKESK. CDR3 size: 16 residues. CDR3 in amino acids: CASSRIGVINTDTQYF. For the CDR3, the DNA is TGTGCCAGCAGCCGAATAGGGGTAATAAACACAGATACGCAGTATTTT.

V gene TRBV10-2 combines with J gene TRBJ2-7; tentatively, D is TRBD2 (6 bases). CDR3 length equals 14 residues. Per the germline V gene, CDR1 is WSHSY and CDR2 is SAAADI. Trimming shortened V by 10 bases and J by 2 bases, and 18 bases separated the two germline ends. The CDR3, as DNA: TGCGCCACCAGACCGGGCGGGGCTGCCTACGAGCAGTACTTC. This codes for CATRPGGAAYEQYF.

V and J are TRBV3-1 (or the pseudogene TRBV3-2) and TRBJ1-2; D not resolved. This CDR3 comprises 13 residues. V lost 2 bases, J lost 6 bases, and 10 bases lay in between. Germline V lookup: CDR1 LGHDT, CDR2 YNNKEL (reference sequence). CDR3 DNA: TGTGCCAGCAGCCAAACTTCAGGTAATGGCTACACCTTC. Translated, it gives CASSQTSGNGYTF.

CDR3 nucleotide sequence: TGTGCCACCAGCAGAGCAGGGAACTATGGCTACACCTTC. It yields the protein CATSRAGNYGYTF. The V gene is TRBV15, the J gene TRBJ1-2, with D maybe TRBD1 (5 bases). The V end was cut by 1 base, the J end by 2 bases, with 5 bases between. Germline assignment: CDR1 LNHNV and CDR2 YYDKDF (reference sequence). The CDR3 extends over 13 amino acids.

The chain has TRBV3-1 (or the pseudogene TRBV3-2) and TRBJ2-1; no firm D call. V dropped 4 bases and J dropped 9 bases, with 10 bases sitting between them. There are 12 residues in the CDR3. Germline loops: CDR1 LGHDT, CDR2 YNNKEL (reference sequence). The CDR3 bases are TGTGCCAGCAGCCCTGGCCTTTTTGAGCAGTTCTTC. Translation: CASSPGLFEQFF.

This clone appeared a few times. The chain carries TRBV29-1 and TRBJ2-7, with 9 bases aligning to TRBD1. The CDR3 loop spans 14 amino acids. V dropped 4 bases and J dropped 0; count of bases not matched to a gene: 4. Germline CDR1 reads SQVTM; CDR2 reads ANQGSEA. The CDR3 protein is CSVAGQGDSYEQYF. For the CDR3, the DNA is TGCAGCGTTGCGGGACAGGGCGACTCCTACGAGCAGTACTTC.

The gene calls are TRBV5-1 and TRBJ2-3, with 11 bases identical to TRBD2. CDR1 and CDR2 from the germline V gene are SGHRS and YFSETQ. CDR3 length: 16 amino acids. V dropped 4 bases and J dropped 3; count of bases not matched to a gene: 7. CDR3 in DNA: TGCGCCAGCAGCCAAATTGCTAGCGGGGGGACAGATACGCAGTATTTT. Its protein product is CASSQIASGGTDTQYF.

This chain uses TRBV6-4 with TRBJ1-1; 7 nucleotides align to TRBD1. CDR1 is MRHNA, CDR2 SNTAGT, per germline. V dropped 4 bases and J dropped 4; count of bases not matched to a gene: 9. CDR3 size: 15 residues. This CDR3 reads CASSVVGGSGTEAFF. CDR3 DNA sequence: TGTGCCAGCAGTGTGGTAGGGGGCTCGGGCACTGAAGCTTTCTTT.